A selection of T cell receptor beta chains follows, all from one sample in a study of CD8 T cells in Susac syndrome. Via MiXCR, TCRdb re-called the immunoSEQ multiplex PCR reads, giving one row per CDR3 protein. Of about 210,000 distinct CDR3 sequences listed, about 95% are singletons. The sequencing sample was made of CD4+ T cells from PBMCs. These TCRs come from a human donor with multiple sclerosis. Both conserved end residues are trimmed from each CDR3.

CDR3: SAARWTSGYNEQF
V: TRBV20-1
J: TRBJ2-1

CDR3: AWKSSGAYEQY
V: TRBV30
J: TRBJ2-7

CDR3: ASTRDRGYGYT
V: TRBV25-1
J: TRBJ1-2

CDR3: ASKGGANTEAF
V: TRBV28
J: TRBJ1-1

CDR3: ASSHFGAGANVLT
V: TRBV4-1
J: TRBJ2-6

CDR3: ASSLNRQVSQPQH
V: TRBV12-3/TRBV12-4
J: TRBJ1-5

CDR3: ASSVGGGASYNEQF
V: TRBV5-1
J: TRBJ2-1

CDR3: SVLPTRYGRSSYNEQF
V: TRBV29-1
J: TRBJ2-1

CDR3: ASSVWAGTRSETQY
V: TRBV9
J: TRBJ2-5

CDR3: ASSEEVRETQY
V: TRBV2
J: TRBJ2-5

CDR3: ASSPPGTTHTGELF
V: TRBV9
J: TRBJ2-2

CDR3: ASSVSTNERF
V: TRBV25-1
J: TRBJ2-1

CDR3: AWTGEWTDTQY
V: TRBV30
J: TRBJ2-3

CDR3: ASSHGVETTNEKLF
V: TRBV23-1
J: TRBJ1-4

CDR3: ASRIPNSYNEQF
V: TRBV2
J: TRBJ2-1

CDR3: ASSPGQGVYNEQF
V: TRBV18
J: TRBJ2-1

CDR3: SASSGILANYGYT
V: TRBV20-1
J: TRBJ1-2

CDR3: ASSLAQGLVAGSEQF
V: TRBV5-1
J: TRBJ2-1

CDR3: ASSQEWGTSGTQY
V: TRBV14
J: TRBJ2-5

CDR3: SAPRDSDNEQF
V: TRBV20-1
J: TRBJ2-1

CDR3: SVRTDYSYNEQF
V: TRBV29-1
J: TRBJ2-1

CDR3: ASSLDGGNSPLH
V: TRBV5-1
J: TRBJ1-6

CDR3: ASSIVIDTGELF
V: TRBV9
J: TRBJ2-2

CDR3: SVEKDGYEQY
V: TRBV29-1
J: TRBJ2-7

CDR3: AWSQRAQGANGYT
V: TRBV30
J: TRBJ1-2

CDR3: SGEGEASHEQY
V: TRBV20-1
J: TRBJ2-7

CDR3: ASSPGTKRHIQY
V: TRBV28
J: TRBJ2-4

CDR3: SANDRAAGTEAF
V: TRBV20-1
J: TRBJ1-1

CDR3: SEIQPGLAGNNEQF
V: TRBV29-1
J: TRBJ2-1

CDR3: AWAGTVNTEAF
V: TRBV30
J: TRBJ1-1

CDR3: SAPTSGGALAKNIQY
V: TRBV20-1
J: TRBJ2-4

CDR3: ASSPLQGQGGYEQF
V: TRBV28
J: TRBJ2-1

CDR3: SVEPHMGEQY
V: TRBV29-1
J: TRBJ2-7

CDR3: AICPGTSGKKTQY
V: TRBV23-1
J: TRBJ2-5

CDR3: ASSFRAGGYEQY
V: TRBV3-1
J: TRBJ2-7

CDR3: ASLLMRGSGANVLT
V: TRBV18
J: TRBJ2-6

CDR3: ASSFNGLAGGPTDTQY
V: TRBV3-1
J: TRBJ2-3

CDR3: ASSVAGGTGELF
V: TRBV25-1
J: TRBJ2-2

CDR3: ASSQGFRSDTQY
V: TRBV3-1
J: TRBJ2-3

CDR3: ASSHPGTGAEQY
V: TRBV3-1
J: TRBJ2-7

CDR3: ASSLSRGTSCQETQY
V: TRBV7-4
J: TRBJ2-5

CDR3: ASSSWWTEAF
V: TRBV12-3/TRBV12-4
J: TRBJ1-1